This TCR beta chain was sequenced in a study of blood T cell repertoires in COVID-19. Study context: COVID-19 samples collected from the United States, Italy and Spain covered acute and convalescent phases. The analysed material was cDNA or gDNA that came from T cells, B-cell-depleted T cells, or PBMCs.

Per the original methods: Nucleated cell counts were estimated from reference gene primer amplification. Assay: immunoSEQ multiplex PCR; the TCRdb copy retains only in-frame clones and omits some. V, J and clone size were drawn from that table, and D and trimming were deduced from the DNA. The sample carries 300,000 to 400,000 clones, around 88% recorded once. Details on this clone: One junction end does not reproduce the germline sequence, and a read error may be involved.

Recruited during active infection, patients (from Seattle) were subsequently followed longitudinally. CDR3 length equals 12 residues. CDR1 and CDR2 from the germline V gene are SGHTA and FQGTGA. The TCR originated in an older woman with COVID-19, enrolled during active disease. The sample taken for sequencing was peripheral blood. This chain uses TRBV7-3 with TRBJ2-3; 7 bases map to TRBD1. The CDR3 sequence is CASSLSGTALHF. CDR3 coding DNA: TGTGCCAGCAGCTTATCTGGGACAGCCCTTCATTTT.